The source of this T cell receptor (beta chain) is a study of immune evolution from preneoplasia to lung adenocarcinoma. This clone was seen a few times. Some clones are missing from TCRdb's copy, which holds only in-frame ones; the method was immunoSEQ multiplex PCR. The sample has 14,000 or so clones, 80% seen once; the top ten hold around 4.7%. Trimming removed 10 bases at V and 3 bases at J, with 18 bases between. CDR3 length equals 14 residues. Germline V gives CDR1 LNHNV, CDR2 YYDKDF (reference sequence). The sequencing input was FFPE minimally invasive lung adenocarcinoma tissue. The receptor was derived from a person between 70 and 80 years old with lung adenocarcinoma. The chain carries TRBV15 and TRBJ1-1; no clear D. Written as DNA, the CDR3 is TGTGCCAACGTGCAGAGGAGTCCCGACACTGAAGCTTTCTTT. Protein: CANVQRSPDTEAFF.